This TCR beta chain was sequenced for a study of T cell responses to AZD1222 COVID-19 vaccine. Study in general: Combined were second doses at about 4 or about 12 weeks.

The table lists this clone with a few counts. Its antigen is still unknown. Study findings and constraints: Compared with day 0, the breadth and depth of the Spike-specific TCR repertoire rose significantly after two doses of AZD1222.

CDR1 is MDHEN, CDR2 SYDVKM, per germline. The CDR3 extends over 14 amino acids. V lost 1 base and J lost 2, with 8 bases in between. The repertoire was sequenced with immunoSEQ multiplex PCR; TCRdb's copy has only in-frame clones and lacks some. The profile shows about 140,000 clones, just under 95% of them singletons. Material: peripheral blood, obtained on day 0 of AZD1222 vaccination. The genes are TRBV28 and TRBJ1-2; no firm D call. The receptor's source is an adult in good health. CDR3 in DNA: TGTGCCAGCAGTTTATCTCTTCAGAACTATGGCTACACCTTC. Its protein product is CASSLSLQNYGYTF.